This section outlines one T cell receptor (beta chain) sequence together with its context. The data belong to a study of OX40 agonist ivuxolimab in advanced cancers. Study-wide background: Three patients, one with hepatocellular carcinoma and two with cutaneous melanoma, responded partially.

Assay used: immunoSEQ multiplex PCR; TCRdb lists only in-frame clones, some missing. The sample holds about 46,000 clones; 90% to 95% are singletons and the top ten take around 4.7%. CDR1 is MDHEN and CDR2 is SYDVKM in the germline V gene. The V end lost 3 bases, the J end lost 4 bases, and 10 bases lay between the germline ends. The CDR3 runs to 13 residues. The sequencing used CD4+ or CD8+ T cells sorted from blood, collected in a trial of the OX40 agonist ivuxolimab. This TCR was sampled from an adult with an advanced solid tumor such as melanoma, head and neck, liver or kidney cancer. The gene calls are TRBV28 and TRBJ2-7; no clear D. The CDR3 reads CASSFGSPYEQYF. The CDR3 DNA is TGTGCCAGCAGTTTTGGATCCCCGTACGAGCAGTACTTC.